The clone carrying this T cell receptor (beta chain) was recorded at least ten times. What it binds is not known. Attachment of unique molecular identifiers was made to individual cDNA molecules. From the 5' RACE reads, TCRdb called clonotypes with MiXCR, one entry per CDR3 protein. The profile shows 53,000 or so distinct CDR3 sequences, 7% to 9% of them singletons. This entry belongs to a study of early T cells in non-severe SARS-CoV-2 infection. About the study: It was bulk RNA from unsorted whole blood that was sequenced, and the chains were unpaired.

Broader study findings: VDJdb-based matching was biased toward anti-spike CD8 responses and missed private and CD4 specificities.

The CDR3 spans 15 residues. CDR1 is MNHEY, CDR2 SVGAGI, per germline. V dropped 0 bases and J dropped 5 bases, with 12 bases sitting between them. The sample comprised whole blood. This TCR derives from an adult who was a healthcare worker with PCR-confirmed SARS-CoV-2 infection or an uninfected control (not recorded which). V is TRBV6-5 and J is TRBJ2-3; the D gene is possibly TRBD1 (5 bases). The CDR3 DNA reads TGTGCCAGCAGTTACTCGGTAGGGGCAGGAGATACGCAGTATTTT. Its protein is CASSYSVGAGDTQYF.